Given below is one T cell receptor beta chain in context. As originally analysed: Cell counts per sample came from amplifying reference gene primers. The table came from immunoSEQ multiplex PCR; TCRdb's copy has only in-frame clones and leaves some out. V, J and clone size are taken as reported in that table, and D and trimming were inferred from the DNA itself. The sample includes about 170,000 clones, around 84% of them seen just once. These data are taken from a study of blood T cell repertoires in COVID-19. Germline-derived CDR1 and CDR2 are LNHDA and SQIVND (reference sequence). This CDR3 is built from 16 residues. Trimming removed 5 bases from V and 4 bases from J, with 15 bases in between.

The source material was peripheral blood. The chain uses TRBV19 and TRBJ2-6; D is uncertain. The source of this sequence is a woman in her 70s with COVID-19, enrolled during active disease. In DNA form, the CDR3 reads TGTGCCAGTAGTGATTTGGGCCGAGCAGGGGCCAACGTCCTGACTTTC. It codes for CASSDLGRAGANVLTF.